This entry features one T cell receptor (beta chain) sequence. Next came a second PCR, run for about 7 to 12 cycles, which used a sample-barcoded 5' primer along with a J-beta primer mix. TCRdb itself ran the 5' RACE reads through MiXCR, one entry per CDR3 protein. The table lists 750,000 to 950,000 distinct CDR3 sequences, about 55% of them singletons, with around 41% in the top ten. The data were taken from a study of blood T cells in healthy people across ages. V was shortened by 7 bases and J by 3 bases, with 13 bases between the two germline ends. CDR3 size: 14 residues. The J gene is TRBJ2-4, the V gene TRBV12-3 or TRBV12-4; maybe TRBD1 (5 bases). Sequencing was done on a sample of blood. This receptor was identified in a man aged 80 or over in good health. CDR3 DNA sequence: TGTGCCAGCATCCGTACCGACAGCAAAAACATTCAGTACTTC. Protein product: CASIRTDSKNIQYF.